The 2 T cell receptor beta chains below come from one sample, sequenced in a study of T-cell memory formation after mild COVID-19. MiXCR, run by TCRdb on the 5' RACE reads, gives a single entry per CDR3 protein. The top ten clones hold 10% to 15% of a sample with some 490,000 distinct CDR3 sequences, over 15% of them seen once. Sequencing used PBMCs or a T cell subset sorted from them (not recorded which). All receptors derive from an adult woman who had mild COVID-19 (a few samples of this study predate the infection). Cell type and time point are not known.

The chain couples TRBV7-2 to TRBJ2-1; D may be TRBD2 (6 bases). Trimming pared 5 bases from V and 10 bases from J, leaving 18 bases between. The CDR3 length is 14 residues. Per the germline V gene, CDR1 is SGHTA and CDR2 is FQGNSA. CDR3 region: CASSPWAGPQEQFF. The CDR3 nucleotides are TGTGCCAGCAGCCCCTGGGCGGGGCCCCAGGAGCAGTTCTTC.

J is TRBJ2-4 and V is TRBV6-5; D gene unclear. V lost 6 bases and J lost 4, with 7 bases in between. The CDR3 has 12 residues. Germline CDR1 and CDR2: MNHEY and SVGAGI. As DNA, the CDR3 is TGTGCCAGCAGGAGTCGAAAAAACATTCAGTACTTC. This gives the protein CASRSRKNIQYF.